These 4 T cell receptor beta chains were sequenced from one sample in a study of response to subunit inactivated influenza vaccine. TCRdb re-called the RT-PCR reads with MiXCR, one entry per CDR3 protein. The table includes under 550,000 distinct CDR3 sequences, less than 7.5% detected once. Sequencing was performed on PBMCs from blood, taken around 2 years after vaccination. Receptors originate from a man between 50 and 75 years old who received an inactivated influenza vaccine.

This clonotype was observed a handful of times. The rearrangement joins TRBV6-2 or TRBV6-3 to TRBJ2-1, with 8 nucleotides matching TRBD2. Germline assignment: CDR1 MNHEY and CDR2 SVGEGT. CDR3 length: 16 amino acids. V shed 1 base, J shed 5 bases, and the junction held 7 bases outside the gene matches. In DNA form, the CDR3 reads TGTGCCAGCAGTTACTTATCGGGACTAGGCGACAATGAGCAGTTCTTC. It is translated as CASSYLSGLGDNEQFF.

This clonotype was detected only a few times. The rearrangement uses TRBV6-1 and TRBJ1-2; D not certain. Trimming took 9 bases from V and 0 from J, leaving 20 bases between them. Germline V gene lookup returns CDR1 MNHNS and CDR2 SASEGT. This CDR3 has 16 amino acids. The CDR3: CASVERVRRTNYGYTF. As DNA, the CDR3 is TGTGCCAGTGTAGAACGGGTCCGCAGGACTAACTATGGCTACACCTTC.

The J gene is TRBJ2-3, the V gene TRBV6-1; TRBD2 matches 12 bases. Germline values: CDR1 MNHNS, CDR2 SASEGT. J gave up 4 bases and V 6 bases, and 8 bases lay outside the gene matches. CDR3 length: 16 amino acids. The CDR3 reads CASSETSGSGPDTQYF. In DNA form, the CDR3 reads TGTGCCAGCAGCGAGACTAGCGGGAGCGGTCCAGATACGCAGTATTTT.

The chain combines TRBV25-1 with TRBJ2-1; D is undetermined. Germline loops: CDR1 MGHDK, CDR2 SYGVNS. Trimming removed 3 bases from V and 8 bases from J, with 5 bases in between. The CDR3 contains 11 residues. CDR3 coding DNA: TGTGCCAGCAGTGATCCCCATGAGCAGTTCTTC. Protein: CASSDPHEQFF. Full variable domain (missing parts from reference TRBV25-1 and TRBJ2-1): EADIYQTPRYLVIGTGKKITLECSQTMGHDKMYWYQQDPGMELHLIHYSYGVNSTEKGDLSSESTVSRIRTEHFPLTLESARPSHTSQYLCASSDPHEQFFGPGTRLTVL.